A selection of T cell receptor beta chains follows, all from one sample in a study of T cells in lung cancer brain metastases. Method: immunoSEQ multiplex PCR; TCRdb's copy keeps in-frame clones and lacks some. Here the sample spans 4,500 to 5,500 clones, more than 70% being singletons. The specimen was tumor tissue from the primary lung tumor. The source of these receptors is a woman in her fifties or sixties with non-small cell lung cancer. CDR3s include the opening cysteine and the closing phenylalanine or tryptophan. The order of the fields is J gene, V gene, clone size, D gene, CDR3 DNA, CDR3 protein. The D gene is left open where the match is weak. Size values are once, few and many counts, or a class for expanded clones, and some rows have none.

>TRBJ2-5|TRBV4-3|.|.
TGCGCCAGCAGCCAAGAGTCCTCCCATGGAGAGACCCAGTACTTC
CASSQESSHGETQYF
>TRBJ2-1|TRBV15|.|TRBD2
TGTGCCACCAGCAGATATAGCGGGAACAATGAGCAGTTCTTC
CATSRYSGNNEQFF
>TRBJ2-7|TRBV19|once|.
TGTGCCAGTAGTATAGAGGACGGTTACGAGCAGTACTTC
CASSIEDGYEQYF
>TRBJ2-1|TRBV28|.|TRBD1
TGTGCCAGCAGCCAGGGGGCAGAATTTTCGTATGAGCAGTTCTTC
CASSQGAEFSYEQFF
>TRBJ2-5|TRBV5-4|.|.
TGTGCCAGCAGCTCAGGACGGCAACAAGAGACCCAGTACTTC
CASSSGRQQETQYF
>TRBJ2-7|TRBV7-2|.|TRBD2
TGTGCCAGCAGCTTACAAACCTCGGGACTAGCGGGAAGTGCCTACGAGCAGTACTTC
CASSLQTSGLAGSAYEQYF
>TRBJ1-6|TRBV5-6|.|TRBD1
TGTGCCAGCAGCCCGGACAGGAGCTCCTATAATTCACCCCTCCACTTT
CASSPDRSSYNSPLHF
>TRBJ1-4|TRBV6-1|.|.
TGTGCCAGCAGTGAAGCCTGGATAGGAAAACTGTTTTTT
CASSEAWIGKLFF
>TRBJ2-3|TRBV19|.|.
TGTGCCAGTAGGGAGGACAACCGCAAAACCGGTATACGGCAGTATTTT
CASREDNRKTGIRQYF
>TRBJ1-1|TRBV15|.|TRBD1
TGTGCCACCAGCAGAGAGCAGGGGGCTAACACTGAAGCTTTCTTT
CATSREQGANTEAFF
>TRBJ1-2|TRBV4-2|.|.
TGTGCCAGCAGCCAAGATGGGGGACGGGACTACACCTTC
CASSQDGGRDYTF
>TRBJ2-3|TRBV19|.|.
TGTGCCAGTAGCGAAACGGGACGGGCTAGCACAGATACGCAGTATTTT
CASSETGRASTDTQYF
>TRBJ2-1|TRBV4-2|.|TRBD2
TGTGCCAGCAGCCAAGATCTAGCGGGCTCCTACAATGAGCAGTTCTTC
CASSQDLAGSYNEQFF
>TRBJ1-1|TRBV4-1|.|.
TGCGCTAGCAGCGTCCAGGTCCGACAGCCCACTGAAGCTTTCTTT
CASSVQVRQPTEAFF
>TRBJ2-7|TRBV15|.|.
TGTGCCACTGCCTATGGGGAGGCCCACGAGCAGTACTTC
CATAYGEAHEQYF
>TRBJ1-2|TRBV29-1|.|.
TGCAGCGTTGAAAGAAGGGATAGGGGTACTGGCTACACCTTC
CSVERRDRGTGYTF
>TRBJ1-1|TRBV5-1|.|.
TGCGCCAGCAGCTCGGGGCTTGCGGACACTGAAGCTTTCTTT
CASSSGLADTEAFF
>TRBJ1-1|TRBV2|.|.
TGTGCCAGCAGGGAGGCCACGGGAACGACTGAAGCTTTCTTT
CASREATGTTEAFF
>TRBJ1-2|TRBV27|.|.
TGTGCCAGCAGTTTAGGGGGGGTCGATTTCTATGGCTACACCTTC
CASSLGGVDFYGYTF
>TRBJ1-5|TRBV28|.|.
TGTGCCAGCGAAAGCCGGGGCCACAATCAGCCCCAGCATTTT
CASESRGHNQPQHF
>TRBJ2-2|TRBV5-1|.|TRBD2
TGCGCCAGCAGCTCCGGGACTAGCGGCACCGGGGAGCTGTTTTTT
CASSSGTSGTGELFF
>TRBJ2-5|TRBV11-2|.|TRBD2
TGTGCCAGCAGCTGGGGACTAGCGTTGTTCGAGACCCAGTACTTC
CASSWGLALFETQYF
>TRBJ2-2|TRBV28|.|TRBD1
TGTGCCAGCAGTTTCGTATCGGGACAGGGTTTTGAATCTGACACCGGGGAGCTGTTTTTT
CASSFVSGQGFESDTGELFF
>TRBJ2-5|TRBV30|.|.
TGTGCCTGGATACCGGGTTCCGGGGAGACCCAGTACTTC
CAWIPGSGETQYF
>TRBJ1-2|TRBV19|few|TRBD1
TGTGCCAGTAGTACAGGACAGGGGAACTATGGCTACACCTTC
CASSTGQGNYGYTF